The 21 T cell receptor beta chains presented below share a single source sample, sequenced in a study of post-analysis software for immune sequencing data. Their antigens are not known. Study-level points and caveats: When patients were compared with controls, about five TRBV segments were more frequent, TRBV5-6, TRBV5-1 and TRBV20-1 among them.

Incorporated into the TCR beta cDNA libraries were unique molecular identifiers, which served to reduce PCR and sequencing biases. TCRdb independently ran MiXCR on the PCR reads; one entry per CDR3 protein. The sample comprises about 210,000 distinct CDR3 sequences, approximately 28% of which are singletons, and 3% to 3.5% rests with the top ten. Sequenced: blood. These receptors originate from a girl aged 2-17 years with multiple sclerosis.

The chain uses TRBV18 and TRBJ2-5; 11 bases match TRBD1. The V gene end was trimmed by 2 bases and the J gene end by 11 bases; junction bases not matched to a gene: 10. This CDR3 region has 15 residues. CDR1 KGHSH and CDR2 LQKENI come from the germline V gene. The CDR3 reads CASSPWTGGKYGQYF. The CDR3 DNA sequence: TGTGCCAGCTCACCATGGACAGGGGGCAAATACGGGCAGTACTTC. The full variable domain, rest sourced from reference TRBV18 and TRBJ2-5, is NAGVMQNPRHLVRRRGQEARLRCSPMKGHSHVYWYRQLPEEGLKFMVYLQKENIIDESGMPKERFSAEFPKEGPSILRIQQVVRGDSAAYFCASSPWTGGKYGQYFGPGTRLLVL.

The chain is built from TRBV29-1 and TRBJ2-5; TRBD2 might be the D (5 bases). Trimming left V 4 bases short and J 2 bases short, with 11 bases between. Germline V lookup: CDR1 SQVTM, CDR2 ANQGSEA. The CDR3 spans 13 residues. The CDR3 reads CSVAQVAQETQYF. CDR3 bases: TGCAGCGTTGCCCAGGTAGCGCAAGAGACCCAGTACTTC.

The V call is TRBV7-9, the J call TRBJ1-1; perhaps TRBD1 as D (5 bases). The V gene's germline CDR1 is SEHNR and CDR2 FQNEAQ (reference sequence). V lost 5 bases and J 4 bases, leaving 11 bases between the germline ends. The length of the CDR3 is 13 residues. CDR3 region: CASSLGGTTEAFF. The CDR3 nucleotides read TGTGCCAGCAGCCTGGGGGGGACCACTGAAGCTTTCTTT.

The V gene is TRBV20-1, the J gene TRBJ2-4; 7 bases agree with TRBD2. TRBJ2-7 matches the DNA end more closely, so the J call is doubtful. The V gene's germline CDR1 is DFQATT and CDR2 SNEGSKA (reference sequence). This CDR3 is built from 15 residues. The CDR3 nucleotides are TGCAGTGCTACCCACCTACGGGCTAGCGGTTACGAGCAGTACTTC. This gives the protein CSATHLRASGYEQYF.

This clonotype appeared a few times. The J gene is TRBJ1-5, the V gene TRBV5-1; D not certain. Trimming stripped 0 bases from V and 5 bases from J, with 9 bases between. The CDR3 length is 14 residues. The germline V gene encodes CDR1 SGHRS and CDR2 YFSETQ. The CDR3 region has the DNA TGCGCCAGCAGCTTGGCTGGGTTCGATCAGCCCCAGCATTTT. This encodes CASSLAGFDQPQHF.

In this sample, this clonotype turned up many times. The chain combines TRBV20-1 with TRBJ2-5; maybe TRBD2 (6 bases). The CDR3 runs to 14 residues. CDR1 DFQATT and CDR2 SNEGSKA come from the germline V gene (reference sequence). Between the trimmed V and J ends, which lost 5 bases and 2 bases, there was a span of 15 bases. For the CDR3, the DNA is TGCAGTGCTGCCCCGACTAGTTCTCAAGAGACCCAGTACTTC. It yields the protein CSAAPTSSQETQYF.

The sample holds a few counts of this clonotype. The rearrangement joins TRBV7-9 to TRBJ2-1; D not resolved. The CDR3 sequence is 12 residues long. The V end lost 4 bases, the J end lost 7 bases, and 8 bases lay between the germline ends. CDR1 is SEHNR, CDR2 FQNEAQ, per germline (reference sequence). CDR3 amino acids: CASSSSRNEQFF. CDR3 coding DNA: TGTGCCAGCAGCTCGAGCCGAAATGAGCAGTTCTTC.

A note on this clonotype: Being one base from a much bigger clone, this may be a read error. The J gene is TRBJ2-5, the V gene TRBV20-1; D unclear. The length of the CDR3 is 12 residues. The V end lost 1 base, the J end lost 11 bases, and 14 bases lay between the germline ends. Per the germline V gene, CDR1 is DFQATT and CDR2 is SNEGSKA (reference sequence). CDR3 amino acids: CSARVGTESQYF. The CDR3 DNA is TGCAGTGCTAGAGTGGGAACGGAGTCTCAGTACTTC.

With regard to this clonotype: A much larger clone is a single base away; this may be a read error. This rearrangement joins TRBV12-3 or TRBV12-4 to TRBJ2-3, with D possibly called TRBD1 or TRBD2 (5 bases each). The V gene lost 2 bases and the J gene lost 8 bases, with 11 bases spanning the gap. This CDR3 spans 13 amino acids. As DNA, the CDR3 is TGTGCCAGCAGTTTAACGGTTGGGGGTACGCAGTATTTT. Encoded protein: CASSLTVGGTQYF.

The rearrangement uses TRBV5-1 and TRBJ2-5; 8 nucleotides line up with TRBD2. Germline V CDR1 and CDR2: SGHRS, YFSETQ. The length of the CDR3 is 15 residues. J gave up 1 base and V 2 bases, and 4 bases lay outside the gene matches. The CDR3 DNA reads TGCGCCAGCAGCTTTGGGACTAGTCGCCAAGAGACCCAGTACTTC. This codes for CASSFGTSRQETQYF. Drawing the rest from reference TRBV5-1 and TRBJ2-5, the complete variable domain is KAGVTQTPRYLIKTRGQQVTLSCSPISGHRSVSWYQQTPGQGLQFLFEYFSETQRNKGNFPGRFSGRQFSNSRSEMNVSTLELGDSALYLCASSFGTSRQETQYFGPGTRLLVL.

The DNA for the CDR3 is TGTGCCAGCAGCCGAGGACATAACACTGAAGCTTTCTTT. Protein: CASSRGHNTEAFF. The chain employs TRBV3-1 and TRBJ1-1; D is possibly TRBD1 (5 bases). The CDR3 is 13 residues long. V lost 4 bases and J lost 2, with 8 bases in between. Germline V CDR1 and CDR2: LGHDT, YNNKEL (reference sequence).

The V call is TRBV5-1, the J call TRBJ2-5, with 7 bases identical to TRBD2. The J call may not be correct, given that the DNA end is closer to TRBJ2-7. The CDR3 is 14 residues long. Per the germline V gene, CDR1 is SGHRS and CDR2 is YFSETQ. CDR3 region: CASSPGSGRAEQYF. The CDR3 bases are TGCGCCAGCAGCCCTGGTTCTGGGAGGGCCGAGCAGTACTTC.

The chain couples TRBV5-1 to TRBJ2-3, with D possibly being TRBD2 (5 bases). Germline V gene sequence: CDR1 SGHRS, CDR2 YFSETQ. V was shortened by 2 bases and J by 3 bases, with 13 bases between the two germline ends. The CDR3 spans 15 residues. CDR3 sequence (DNA): TGCGCCAGCAGCTTAATTGGGTCGGGAACAGATACGCAGTATTTT. The encoded protein is CASSLIGSGTDTQYF.

At least ten counts were recorded for this clonotype. This sequence joins TRBV2 and TRBJ1-2; 7 positions match TRBD1. The J segment lost 0 bases and the V segment lost 8 bases, leaving 3 bases of the junction unmatched. From germline, CDR1 is SNHLY and CDR2 FYNNEI. The CDR3 runs 13 residues. Here the CDR3 reads CASQGDTNYGYTF. In nucleotides, the CDR3 is TGTGCCAGCCAGGGGGATACTAACTATGGCTACACCTTC.

Turning to this clonotype: This may be a read error, as it is one base from a much larger clone. V gene TRBV6-1 combines with J gene TRBJ2-3; TRBD1 agrees at 11 bases. The CDR3 is 14 residues long. Germline V CDR1 and CDR2: MNHNS, SASEGT. CDR3 nucleotide sequence: TGTGCCAGCAGTGGGACAGGGGGCGCAGATATGCAGTATTTT. This sequence encodes CASSGTGGADMQYF.

The table lists this clonotype with a count of one. This chain connects TRBV19 to TRBJ2-1; D call uncertain. From germline, CDR1 is LNHDA and CDR2 SQIVND (reference sequence). V was pared by 3 bases and J by 6 bases, with 6 bases between. There are 12 residues in the CDR3. This CDR3 is CASSIHFNEQFF. In nucleotides, the CDR3 is TGTGCCAGTAGTATTCACTTCAATGAGCAGTTCTTC.

This clonotype was counted between two and nine times. This chain links TRBV20-1 with TRBJ2-1; 8 nucleotides align to TRBD2. From germline, CDR1 is DFQATT and CDR2 SNEGSKA (reference sequence). The CDR3 is made up of 16 amino acids. The junction had 7 bases not matched to a gene; V was cut back by 3 bases and J by 0 bases. In nucleotides, the CDR3 is TGCAGTGCTAGGGCCCAGCGGGGGAGCTCCTACAATGAGCAGTTCTTC. It yields the protein CSARAQRGSSYNEQFF.

The chain is built from TRBV30 and TRBJ2-7; no firm D call. V was pared by 0 bases and J by 3 bases, with 3 bases between. The germline V gene encodes CDR1 GTSNPN and CDR2 SVGIG (reference sequence). This CDR3 spans 11 amino acids. The CDR3 DNA reads TGTGCCTGGAGTGTTGACTACGAGCAGTACTTC. It encodes CAWSVDYEQYF.

This clonotype was observed at least ten times. The V gene is TRBV20-1, the J gene TRBJ2-3; D call uncertain. The CDR3 is made up of 13 amino acids. Trimming took off 6 bases at V and 1 base at J, with 11 bases between the two ends. CDR1 and CDR2 from the germline V gene are DFQATT and SNEGSKA (reference sequence). The CDR3 loop reads CSAPPDRTDTQYF. The CDR3 DNA is TGCAGTGCGCCCCCCGACCGCACAGATACGCAGTATTTT.

As regards this clonotype: The junction shows a germline mismatch at one end, possibly a read error. This chain uses TRBV6-5 with TRBJ1-2, with D uncertain. This CDR3 region has 12 residues. Germline CDR1 is MNHEY and CDR2 is SVGAGI. CDR3 region: CASSTESYGHTF. The CDR3 nucleotides read TGTGCCAGCAGTACCGAGAGCTATGGCCACACCTTC.

This clonotype was recorded at least ten times. The chain has TRBV20-1 and TRBJ2-1; TRBD2 matches at 9 bases. CDR1 is DFQATT, CDR2 SNEGSKA, per germline (reference sequence). The junction had 6 bases not matched to a gene; V was cut back by 6 bases and J by 3 bases. CDR3 size: 14 residues. The CDR3 region has the DNA TGCAGTGCGATAGCGGGAGCAAGCTACAATGAGCAGTTCTTC. Its translation: CSAIAGASYNEQFF.